Sequencing of this T cell receptor beta chain was carried out in a study of blood T cell repertoires in COVID-19. The overall study: PBMCs, B-cell-depleted T cells, or T cells were the source of the cDNA or gDNA that made up the material.

Trimming cost V 0 bases and J 3 bases, with 10 bases left between them. The CDR3 consists of 14 residues. CDR1 is SGHRS and CDR2 is YFSETQ in the germline V gene. Source study methods: By means of reference gene primer amplification, nucleated cell counts were estimated. Only in-frame clones appear in the TCRdb table, and some are missing; sequencing was by immunoSEQ multiplex PCR. V, J and clone size reflect that table, while D and trimming were determined from the DNA. The profile covers approximately 150,000 clones, with under 90% appearing a single time and approximately 19% taken by the ten largest.

This sequence joins TRBV5-1 and TRBJ2-7; TRBD1 is a possible D gene (5 bases). Input material: peripheral blood. The TCR originated in a woman of 80 years or more with acute or convalescent COVID-19. CDR3 loop: CASSLGVQGYEQYF. The CDR3, as DNA: TGCGCCAGCAGCTTGGGGGTCCAGGGCTACGAGCAGTACTTC. The whole variable domain, filled in from reference TRBV5-1 and TRBJ2-7, reads KAGVTQTPRYLIKTRGQQVTLSCSPISGHRSVSWYQQTPGQGLQFLFEYFSETQRNKGNFPGRFSGRQFSNSRSEMNVSTLELGDSALYLCASSLGVQGYEQYFGPGTRLTVT.